This T cell receptor (beta chain) emerged from a study of blood T cell repertoires in COVID-19. The wider study: Sources were T cells, B-cell-depleted T cells, or PBMCs; the material itself was cDNA or gDNA.

The V gene end was trimmed by 4 bases and the J gene end by 4 bases; junction bases not matched to a gene: 7. The CDR3 is 14 amino acids. Germline V gene data show CDR1 as MDHEN and CDR2 as SYDVKM. In the source study's methods: Using reference gene primer amplification, nucleated cell counts were estimated. The method was immunoSEQ multiplex PCR; TCRdb's version includes in-frame clones alone and lacks a portion of them. The D gene and trimming were derived from the DNA, and the V and J assignments and clone size from that table. The sample consists of about 190,000 clones, around 86% of them appearing once.

The chain has TRBV28 and TRBJ2-7, with 7 bases lining up with TRBD2. The sample comprised peripheral blood. This TCR was recovered from a middle-aged woman with acute or convalescent COVID-19. CDR3 sequence: CASSYGTNTYEQYF. CDR3 DNA sequence: TGTGCCAGCAGTTACGGGACTAACACGTACGAGCAGTACTTC.